The clone carrying this TCR beta chain has a handful of counts. The antigen is undetermined. Since all of the isolated RNA was reverse transcribed, expressed TCRB transcripts were what got sequenced. The data were produced by immunoSEQ multiplex PCR, yet TCRdb's version contains in-frame clones alone and is incomplete. The sample lists about 300,000 clones, roughly 13% seen once, with 0.015% in the top ten. Trimming took off 1 base at V and 2 bases at J, with 11 bases between the two ends. CDR1 and CDR2 from the germline V gene are SNHLY and FYNNEI. This CDR3 has 16 amino acids. The record originates from a study of beta chain features in type 1 diabetes. Across the whole study: Patients shared similar age, gender and cell yields with healthy donors.

Overall study results and limits: Whatever favoring of shorter templates PCR might show would apply equally to patients and controls. Moderately but significantly shorter TCRB CDR3s were found in Type 1 diabetes patients in all four CD4+ subsets. It was not settled here whether HLA type affects TCRB rearrangement. More deletions and fewer insertions at VDJ junctions were seen in type 1 diabetes patients.

This TCR derives from a young woman with type 1 diabetes. The chain has TRBV2 and TRBJ2-2; no clear D gene. The sample was naive CD4+ T cells from blood. CDR3 sequence reads: CASSEGKAFNTGELFF. For the CDR3, the DNA is TGTGCCAGCAGTGAAGGGAAAGCGTTCAACACCGGGGAGCTGTTTTTT. The full variable domain, completed using reference TRBV2 and TRBJ2-2, is EPEVTQTPSHQVTQMGQEVILRCVPISNHLYFYWYRQILGQKVEFLVSFYNNEISEKSEIFDDQFSVERPDGSNFTLKIRSTKLEDSAMYFCASSEGKAFNTGELFFGEGSRLTVL.